The 4 T cell receptor beta chains listed next were all sequenced from one sample in a study of cytomegalovirus exposure and HLA in healthy donors. It was with 60 Vbeta and 13 Jbeta primers that the PCR ran. TCRdb's copy holds only in-frame clones and misses some; the assay was immunoSEQ multiplex PCR. The data contain roughly 120,000 clones, about 81% of them seen just once; the ten biggest clones take up 0.95% to 1.4%. The sample consisted of PBMCs. The receptors shown here come from a woman between 25 and 40 years old in good health and CMV-seronegative.

The V gene is TRBV25-1, the J gene TRBJ2-5; the D gene is possibly TRBD1 (5 bases). V lost 3 bases and J 5 bases, leaving 19 bases between the germline ends. This CDR3 comprises 16 residues. Germline lookup yields CDR1 MGHDK and CDR2 SYGVNS. The CDR3 spells CASSDHCRVFGETQYF. The CDR3 bases are TGTGCCAGCAGTGACCACTGCAGGGTATTCGGGGAGACCCAGTACTTC.

This clone was recorded once. A read error may account for a junction end that differs from germline. This chain links TRBV11-2 with TRBJ1-5; D perhaps matches TRBD1 (6 bases). Looked up from germline, CDR1 is SGHAT and CDR2 is FQNNGV. The CDR3 runs to 15 residues. The CDR3 nucleotides read TGTGCCAGCAGCCTAGACAGGTACAGCAATCAGCCCCAGCATTTT. Protein: CASSLDRYSNQPQHF.

CDR3 protein: CASSKQQGARYGYTF. The CDR3 DNA sequence: TGTGCCAGCAGCAAACAACAGGGGGCCAGGTATGGCTACACCTTC. The chain is built from TRBV21-1 and TRBJ1-2; the table's TRBD1 call for D was not verified on the DNA. TRBV21-1 is tagged as a pseudogene. This CDR3 spans 15 amino acids.

This clone was seen only a few times. The rearrangement uses TRBV5-4 and TRBJ2-5, with 7 bases aligning to TRBD1. The CDR3 length is 14 residues. Looked up from germline, CDR1 is SGHNT and CDR2 is YYREEE (reference sequence). The ends lost 3 bases at V and 4 bases at J; junction bases unmatched: 6. The CDR3 protein is CASSSPGGRETQYF. The DNA for the CDR3 is TGTGCCAGCAGCTCTCCAGGGGGTCGAGAGACCCAGTACTTC. The complete variable domain, with remaining parts taken from reference TRBV5-4 and TRBJ2-5, reads ETGVTQSPTHLIKTRGQQVTLRCSSQSGHNTVSWYQQALGQGPQFIFQYYREEENGRGNFPPRFSGLQFPNYSSELNVNALELDDSALYLCASSSPGGRETQYFGPGTRLLVL.